This T cell receptor (beta chain) was observed in a study of cytomegalovirus exposure and HLA in healthy donors. Study details: Most genotyped donors, approximately 81% of more than 300, had Caucasian-associated genetic ancestry.

The PCR made use of 60 Vbeta and 13 Jbeta primers. Method: immunoSEQ multiplex PCR; TCRdb's copy keeps in-frame clones and lacks some. Altogether a few hundred thousand clones are present, around 79% being singletons, with the ten largest covering approximately 0.22%. About this clone: Its antigen is as yet unknown.

CDR3 length: 16 amino acids. Germline V gene sequence: CDR1 SEHNR, CDR2 FQNEAQ (reference sequence). J gave up 3 bases and V 5 bases, and 8 bases lay outside the gene matches. Findings and limits, study-wide: Looking again later, the authors saw that most CMV-associated TCR beta chains seemed HLA-restricted. Clonal expansion, a later analysis showed, was greater in HLA-associated TCR beta chains than in equally common others. Researchers catalogued about 160 TCR beta chains as cytomegalovirus-associated.

Sequencing was performed on PBMCs. The chain is built from TRBV7-9 and TRBJ2-7; 12 nucleotides match TRBD1. This receptor was taken from a girl aged 2 to 9 in good health and CMV-seronegative. The CDR3, as DNA: TGTGCCAGCAGCCATCCGGGACAGGGGGCCGGCTACGAGCAGTACTTC. Amino acid sequence: CASSHPGQGAGYEQYF.